The sequence of this TCR beta chain was determined in a study of shared clonotypes between healthy human individuals. On sorted subsets, replicate PCRs used 150 to 250 ng DNA, or about 33,000 T cell genomes. Profiled with immunoSEQ multiplex PCR; TCRdb holds only in-frame clones, not every one. In the table there are around 2,000,000 clones, roughly 96% of which are singletons. The V and J ends lost 4 bases and 2 bases, in that order; junction bases with no gene match: 7. Germline values: CDR1 SGHNT, CDR2 YYREEE (reference sequence). The CDR3 has 16 residues. This sequence originates from a young man in good health. The sample comprised naive CD4+ T cells sorted from blood. Subset given: CD45RA+ positively selected. This rearrangement joins TRBV5-4 to TRBJ2-3, with TRBD1 matching 10 bases. In nucleotides, the CDR3 is TGTGCCAGCAGCCCTTGGAGACAGGGGGCCACAGATACGCAGTATTTT. It yields the protein CASSPWRQGATDTQYF.